This TCR beta chain was sequenced in a study of CD8+CD57+ T cells in acquired aplastic anemia. The CDR3 spans 15 residues. Germline V gene data show CDR1 as ENHRY and CDR2 as SYGVKD. After removal of 6 bases from V and 2 bases from J, the junction contained 5 bases not matched to a gene. All sequencing subjects had displayed CD8+CD57+ cell expansion on flow cytometry. Every patient presented with severe acquired aplastic anemia. It was genomic DNA that served as the template for profiling TCR beta VDJ and CDR3. TCRdb fed the reads into MiXCR, producing one record per CDR3 protein. The sample shows some 200,000 distinct CDR3 sequences, over 55% of them seen only once.

The sequenced sample was sorted CD4+, CD8+, or CD8+CD57+ T cells (not recorded which) from PBMCs. This rearrangement joins TRBV10-3 to TRBJ2-3, with TRBD2 matching over 10 bases. The TCR originated in a human donor with aplastic anemia. CDR3 amino acids: CAIRKAGGLTDTQYF. For the CDR3, the DNA is TGTGCCATCAGAAAAGCGGGAGGGCTCACAGATACGCAGTATTTT.